The rows below give T cell receptor beta chains drawn from one sample of a study of T cells in Graves' hyperthyroidism and ophthalmopathy. TCRdb passed the multiplex PCR reads through MiXCR, listing each CDR3 protein once. The sample lists approximately 700,000 distinct CDR3 sequences; 16% were seen once. The specimen was blood. These receptors all stem from a man aged 18 to 29 with Graves' hyperthyroidism. The CDR3 runs from the conserved cysteine through the conserved F or W. Each record gives: J gene, V gene, D gene, clone size, CDR3 protein, CDR3 DNA. D genes are given only for firm matches. Clone size is stated in some rows and not others, as once, few, many or a class when expanded.

>TRBJ2-1|TRBV28|TRBD2|many
CASTGGAGAYNEQFF
TGTGCCAGCACGGGAGGGGCCGGTGCCTACAATGAGCAGTTCTTC
>TRBJ2-7|TRBV28|TRBD1|-
CASSLTLNRDRFTYEQYF
TGTGCCAGCAGTTTGACCTTAAACCGGGACAGATTTACCTACGAGCAGTACTTC
>TRBJ2-1|TRBV28|TRBD1|many
CAIMTGATLEQFF
TGTGCCATTATGACAGGGGCGACTTTGGAGCAGTTCTTC
>TRBJ2-3|TRBV20-1|-|many
CSAGAAPNTDTQYF
TGCAGTGCTGGGGCGGCACCCAACACAGATACGCAGTATTTT
>TRBJ1-6|TRBV6-1|TRBD1|many
CASSRQGSSPLHF
TGTGCCAGCAGTAGACAGGGAAGTTCACCCCTCCACTTT
>TRBJ2-3|TRBV11-1|TRBD2|many
CASSRGVAGDTDTQYF
TGTGCCAGCAGCCGTGGGGTGGCGGGAGATACAGATACGCAGTATTTT
>TRBJ2-3|TRBV28|-|many
CASSLIGRELFTDTQYF
TGTGCCAGCAGTTTAATCGGGCGGGAACTATTCACAGATACGCAGTATTTT
>TRBJ2-2|TRBV11-3|-|many
CASSPTGQKGTGELFF
TGTGCCAGCAGCCCAACAGGGCAAAAGGGGACCGGGGAGCTGTTTTTT
>TRBJ2-7|TRBV5-1|TRBD1|-
CASSFSRSGGYEQYF
TGCGCCAGCAGCTTTAGTAGGTCAGGGGGCTACGAGCAGTACTTC
>TRBJ2-7|TRBV10-2|TRBD2|few
CASSEGLAGHDLSYEQYF
TGCGCCAGCAGTGAGGGACTAGCGGGGCACGACCTCTCCTACGAGCAGTACTTC
>TRBJ2-3|TRBV7-2|-|-
CASSLAGTYTDTQYF
TGTGCCAGCAGCTTAGCTGGCACCTACACAGATACGCAGTATTTT
>TRBJ1-5|TRBV12-3/TRBV12-4|-|-
CASSGTPNQPQHF
TGTGCCAGCAGCGGGACACCTAATCAGCCCCAGCATTTT
>TRBJ2-2|TRBV12-3/TRBV12-4|-|many
CASSRTDTGELFF
TGTGCCAGCAGTCGGACCGACACCGGGGAGCTGTTTTTT
>TRBJ2-7|TRBV15|-|many
CATSRGTYEQYF
TGTGCCACCAGCAGGGGTACCTACGAGCAGTACTTC
>TRBJ2-7|TRBV10-3|-|-
CAISDQLQGSPRYEQYF
TGTGCCATCAGTGACCAATTACAGGGATCCCCCCGCTACGAGCAGTACTTC
>TRBJ1-2|TRBV10-3|-|-
CAISEPQRNYGYTF
TGTGCCATCAGTGAGCCCCAGCGTAACTATGGCTACACCTTC
>TRBJ2-3|TRBV5-1|-|-
CASSLEQEVRADTQYF
TGCGCCAGCAGCTTGGAACAGGAGGTTAGGGCAGATACGCAGTATTTT
>TRBJ2-7|TRBV28|TRBD2|once
CASSPRPRGGGSYEQYF
TGTGCCAGCAGCCCCCGCCCCCGGGGCGGGGGCTCCTACGAGCAGTACTTC
>TRBJ2-7|TRBV19|-|many
CASSTGGEQYF
TGTGCCAGCAGTACTGGGGGCGAGCAGTACTTC
>TRBJ1-1|TRBV27|-|few
CASSPEGGEGNTEAFF
TGTGCCAGCAGCCCTGAGGGGGGCGAGGGAAACACTGAAGCTTTCTTT
>TRBJ2-7|TRBV6-1|TRBD2|-
CASGELAEAYEQYF
TGTGCCAGCGGCGAACTAGCGGAAGCCTACGAGCAGTACTTC
>TRBJ1-2|TRBV11-2|-|few
CASSSPRVLPHYGYTF
TGTGCCAGCAGCTCGCCCCGGGTCCTCCCCCACTATGGCTACACCTTC
>TRBJ2-2|TRBV2|-|many
CASSSKPIPGELFF
TGTGCCAGCAGTTCGAAGCCGATACCCGGGGAGCTGTTTTTT
>TRBJ2-7|TRBV19|TRBD2|many
CASSTGTSYTTGYEQYF
TGTGCCAGTAGTACCGGGACTAGCTATACTACGGGCTACGAGCAGTACTTC
>TRBJ2-7|TRBV6-2/TRBV6-3|-|many
CASSPTIALDEQYF
TGTGCCAGCAGTCCGACGATAGCTCTCGACGAGCAGTACTTC
>TRBJ2-1|TRBV29-1|TRBD1|many
CSVEDNRGQRVRSYNEQFF
TGCAGCGTTGAAGATAACAGGGGGCAGAGGGTCCGCTCCTACAATGAGCAGTTCTTC
>TRBJ1-1|TRBV18|-|many
CASSPQPPEAFF
TGTGCCAGCTCTCCTCAGCCACCTGAAGCTTTCTTT
>TRBJ1-5|TRBV28|TRBD1|many
CASSSPGTAPGSNQPQHF
TGTGCCAGCAGTTCCCCCGGGACAGCTCCCGGTAGCAATCAGCCCCAGCATTTT
>TRBJ1-4|TRBV18|TRBD1|few
CASSLTFGTGHEKLFF
TGTGCCAGCTCACTCACTTTCGGGACAGGGCACGAAAAACTGTTTTTT
>TRBJ2-3|TRBV18|TRBD1|many
CASSPGQVGTDTQYF
TGTGCCAGCTCACCGGGACAGGTTGGGACAGATACGCAGTATTTT
>TRBJ1-5|TRBV5-1|-|few
CASSLSPGVGQPQHF
TGCGCCAGCAGCTTGTCCCCAGGAGTAGGGCAGCCCCAGCATTTT
>TRBJ2-3|TRBV28|-|many
CASSASTRRTQYF
TGTGCCAGCAGTGCATCGACTAGACGTACGCAGTATTTT
>TRBJ2-2|TRBV5-4|-|few
CASSSQGPGELFF
TGTGCCAGCAGCTCTCAGGGCCCGGGGGAGCTGTTTTTT
>TRBJ1-1|TRBV18|-|many
CASSPPNADTEAFF
TGTGCCAGCTCACCACCGAACGCCGACACTGAAGCTTTCTTT
>TRBJ2-7|TRBV9|-|-
CASSVGRGPSSYEQYF
TGTGCCAGCAGCGTAGGGAGAGGGCCCTCCTCCTACGAGCAGTACTTC
>TRBJ1-5|TRBV7-8|-|many
CASSLKTGASQPQHF
TGTGCCAGCAGCTTAAAAACGGGCGCCAGTCAGCCCCAGCATTTT
>TRBJ2-1|TRBV24-1|-|few
CATSDKGRNNEQFF
TGTGCCACCAGTGACAAGGGACGGAACAATGAGCAGTTCTTC
>TRBJ2-3|TRBV2|-|many
CASTGGSDTQYF
TGTGCCAGCACTGGTGGGAGTGATACGCAGTATTTT
>TRBJ2-3|TRBV5-1|-|many
CASSLRERDTQYF
TGCGCCAGCAGCTTGAGGGAGAGAGATACGCAGTATTTT
>TRBJ1-5|TRBV3-1|-|many
CASSQSGQPQHF
TGTGCCAGCAGCCAATCAGGGCAGCCCCAGCATTTT
>TRBJ2-1|TRBV5-1|-|few
CASSLVSSQRYNEQFF
TGCGCCAGCAGCTTGGTCTCCTCTCAGCGGTACAATGAGCAGTTCTTC
>TRBJ2-2|TRBV28|TRBD2|many
CASSLKVAGEIGELFF
TGTGCCAGCAGTTTAAAGGTAGCGGGAGAAATCGGGGAGCTGTTTTTT
>TRBJ1-1|TRBV4-1|-|-
CASSQDLETEAFF
TGCGCCAGCAGCCAAGATCTTGAAACTGAAGCTTTCTTT
>TRBJ1-1|TRBV2|TRBD1|few
CASSDTGVTEAFF
TGTGCCAGCAGTGATACAGGGGTGACTGAAGCTTTCTTT
>TRBJ1-2|TRBV5-4|-|-
CASSPEQPHYGYTF
TGTGCCAGCAGCCCTGAACAACCTCACTATGGCTACACCTTC
>TRBJ2-5|TRBV28|TRBD1|-
CASSYRGEETQYF
TGTGCCAGCAGTTACAGGGGGGAGGAGACCCAGTACTTC
>TRBJ1-4|TRBV28|-|many
CASSTRQARGTNEKLFF
TGTGCCAGCAGTACACGACAGGCCCGGGGGACTAATGAAAAACTGTTTTTT
>TRBJ2-5|TRBV20-1|TRBD2|many
CSAAGLETQYF
TGCAGTGCAGCGGGACTAGAGACCCAGTACTTC
>TRBJ2-5|TRBV28|-|many
CASSSPDRLQKTQYF
TGTGCCAGCAGTTCCCCGGACAGACTGCAGAAGACCCAGTACTTC
>TRBJ2-1|TRBV2|TRBD2|many
CASSEVGTRVVYNEQFF
TGTGCCAGCAGTGAAGTGGGGACTAGAGTCGTCTACAATGAGCAGTTCTTC
>TRBJ2-1|TRBV29-1|TRBD1|many
CSARGQGYNEQFF
TGCAGCGCCCGGGGACAGGGGTACAATGAGCAGTTCTTC
>TRBJ1-6|TRBV6-5|-|-
CASSYSVYGSPLHF
TGTGCCAGCAGTTACTCGGTCTATGGTTCACCCCTCCACTTT